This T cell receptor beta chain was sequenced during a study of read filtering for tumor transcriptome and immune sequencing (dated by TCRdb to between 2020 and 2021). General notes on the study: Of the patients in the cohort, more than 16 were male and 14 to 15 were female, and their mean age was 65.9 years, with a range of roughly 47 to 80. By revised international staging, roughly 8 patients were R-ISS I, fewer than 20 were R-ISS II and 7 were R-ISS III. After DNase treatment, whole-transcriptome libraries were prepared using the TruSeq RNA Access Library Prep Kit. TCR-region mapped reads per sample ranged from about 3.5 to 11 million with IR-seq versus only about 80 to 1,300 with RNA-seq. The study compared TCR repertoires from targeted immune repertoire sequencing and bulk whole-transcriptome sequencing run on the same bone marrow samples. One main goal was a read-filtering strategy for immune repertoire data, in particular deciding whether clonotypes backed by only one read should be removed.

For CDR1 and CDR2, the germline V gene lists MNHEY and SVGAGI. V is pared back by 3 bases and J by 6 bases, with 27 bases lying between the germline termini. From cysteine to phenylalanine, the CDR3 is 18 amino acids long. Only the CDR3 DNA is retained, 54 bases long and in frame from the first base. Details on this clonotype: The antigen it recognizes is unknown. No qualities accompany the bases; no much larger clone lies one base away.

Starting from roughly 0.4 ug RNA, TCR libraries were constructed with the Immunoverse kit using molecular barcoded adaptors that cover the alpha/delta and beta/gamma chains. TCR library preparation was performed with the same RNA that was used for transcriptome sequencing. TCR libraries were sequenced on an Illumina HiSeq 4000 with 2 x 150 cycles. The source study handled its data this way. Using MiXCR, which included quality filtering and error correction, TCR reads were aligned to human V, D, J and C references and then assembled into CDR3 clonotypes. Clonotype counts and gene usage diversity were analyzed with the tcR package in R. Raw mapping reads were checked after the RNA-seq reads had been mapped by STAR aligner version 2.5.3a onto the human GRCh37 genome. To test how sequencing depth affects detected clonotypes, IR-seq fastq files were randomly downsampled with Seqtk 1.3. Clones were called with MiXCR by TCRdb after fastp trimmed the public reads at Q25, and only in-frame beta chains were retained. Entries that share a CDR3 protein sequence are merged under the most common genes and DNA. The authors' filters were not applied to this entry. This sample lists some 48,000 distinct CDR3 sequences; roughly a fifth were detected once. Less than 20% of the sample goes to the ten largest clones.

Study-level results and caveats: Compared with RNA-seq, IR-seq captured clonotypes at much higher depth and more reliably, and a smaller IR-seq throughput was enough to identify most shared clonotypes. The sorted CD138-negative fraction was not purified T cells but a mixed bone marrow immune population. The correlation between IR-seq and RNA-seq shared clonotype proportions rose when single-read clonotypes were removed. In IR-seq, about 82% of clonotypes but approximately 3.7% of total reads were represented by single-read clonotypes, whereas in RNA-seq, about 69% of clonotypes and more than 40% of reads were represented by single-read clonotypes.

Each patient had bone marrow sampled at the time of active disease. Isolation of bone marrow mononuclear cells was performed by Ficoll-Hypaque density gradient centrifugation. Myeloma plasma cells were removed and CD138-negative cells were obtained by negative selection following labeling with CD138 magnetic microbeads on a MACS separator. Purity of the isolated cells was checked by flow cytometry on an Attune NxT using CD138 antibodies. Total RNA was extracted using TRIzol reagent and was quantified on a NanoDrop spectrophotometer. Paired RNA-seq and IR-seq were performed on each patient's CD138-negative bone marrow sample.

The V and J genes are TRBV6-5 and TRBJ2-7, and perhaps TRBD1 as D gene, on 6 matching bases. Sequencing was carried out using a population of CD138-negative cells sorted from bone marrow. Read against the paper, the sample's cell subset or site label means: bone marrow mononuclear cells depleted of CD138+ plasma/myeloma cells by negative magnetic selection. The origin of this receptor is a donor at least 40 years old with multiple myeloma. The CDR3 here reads CASSYSRHVLGGTFEQYF. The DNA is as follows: TGTGCCAGCAGTTATTCCCGTCATGTCTTAGGGGGAACCTTCGAGCAGTACTTC.